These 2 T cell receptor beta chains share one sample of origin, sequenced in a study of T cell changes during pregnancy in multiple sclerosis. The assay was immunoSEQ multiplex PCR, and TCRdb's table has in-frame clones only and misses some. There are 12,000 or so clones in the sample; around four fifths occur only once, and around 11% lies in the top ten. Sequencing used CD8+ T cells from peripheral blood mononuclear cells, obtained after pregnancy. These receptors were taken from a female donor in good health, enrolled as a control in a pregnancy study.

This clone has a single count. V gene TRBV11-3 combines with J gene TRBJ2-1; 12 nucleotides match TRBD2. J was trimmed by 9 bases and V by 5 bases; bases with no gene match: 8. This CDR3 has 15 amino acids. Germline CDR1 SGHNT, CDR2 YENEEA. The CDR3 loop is CASSKGLAGLSEQFF. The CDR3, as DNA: TGTGCCAGCAGCAAAGGACTAGCGGGATTGAGTGAGCAGTTCTTC.

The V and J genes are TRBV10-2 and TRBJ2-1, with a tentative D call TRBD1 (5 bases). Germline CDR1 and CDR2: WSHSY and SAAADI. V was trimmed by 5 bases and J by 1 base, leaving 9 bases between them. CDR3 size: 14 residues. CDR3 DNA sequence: TGCGCCAGCAGTTGGGGCCGTTCCTACAATGAGCAGTTCTTC. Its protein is CASSWGRSYNEQFF.